Presented here are 22 T cell receptor beta chains from one specimen sequenced in a study of T cells in Graves' hyperthyroidism and ophthalmopathy. Template material for amplifying TCR beta CDR3 regions consisted of RNA transcripts. The TCR CDR3 was amplified in a first-round RT-PCR using the HTBI primer set. From the multiplex PCR reads, TCRdb called clonotypes with MiXCR, one entry per CDR3 protein. The data hold 300,000 to 400,000 distinct CDR3 sequences, with approximately 14% observed a single time. The sequencing sample was made of blood. Receptor source: a young woman with Graves' hyperthyroidism.

This clonotype was found many times. CDR3 DNA sequence: TGTGCCAGCAGTTTCCGCTATCTATACGAGCAGTACTTC. Residues: CASSFRYLYEQYF. V is TRBV28 and J is TRBJ2-7; D is unclear. Germline CDR1 and CDR2: MDHEN and SYDVKM. The CDR3 contains 13 residues. V lost 3 bases and J lost 4, with 10 bases in between.

In this sample, this clonotype turned up a few times. V and J are TRBV11-2 and TRBJ2-1; the match to TRBD2 covers 10 bases. The CDR3 totals 16 residues. With 5 bases clipped from V and 8 bases from J, the junction kept 12 bases outside the gene matches. The germline V gene encodes CDR1 SGHAT and CDR2 FQNNGV. The CDR3 sequence is CASSRLSGRVGDEQFF. In DNA, the CDR3 is TGTGCCAGCAGCAGACTAAGCGGGAGGGTTGGGGATGAGCAGTTCTTC.

The sample holds a few counts of this clonotype. This chain uses TRBV9 with TRBJ2-2; D call uncertain. This CDR3 has 15 residues. Deletions cut 0 bases from V and 0 bases from J, with 6 bases between. CDR1 SGDLS and CDR2 YYNGEE come from the germline V gene. The CDR3 here is CASSVETANTGELFF. The CDR3 DNA reads as TGTGCCAGCAGCGTAGAGACGGCGAACACCGGGGAGCTGTTTTTT.

This clonotype was seen many times. This chain connects TRBV6-1 to TRBJ2-5, with a weak D call TRBD1 (6 bases). The CDR3 covers 12 residues. CDR1 and CDR2 (germline): MNHNS, SASEGT. V was pared by 7 bases and J by 4 bases, with 10 bases between. This CDR3 is CASKSRGETQYF. CDR3 coding DNA: TGTGCCAGCAAGAGCAGGGGAGAGACCCAGTACTTC.

There are many counts of this clonotype. The J gene is TRBJ2-5, the V gene TRBV28; TRBD2 might be the D (7 bases). V was trimmed by 2 bases and J by 2 bases, leaving 15 bases between them. Per the germline V gene, CDR1 is MDHEN and CDR2 is SYDVKM. The CDR3 covers 16 residues. The DNA for the CDR3 is TGTGCCAGCAGTTTAGGGGGGGGCGGGAGACAAGAGACCCAGTACTTC. This translates into CASSLGGGGRQETQYF.

This clonotype was picked up many times. The chain links TRBV7-9 to TRBJ1-5; a weak D match, TRBD1 (6 bases). The CDR3 contains 15 residues. Per germline, CDR1 SEHNR and CDR2 FQNEAQ (reference sequence). Trimming shortened V by 5 bases and J by 4 bases, and 15 bases separated the two germline ends. CDR3 protein: CASSHGTPGNQPQHF. CDR3 coding DNA: TGTGCCAGCAGCCATGGGACACCGGGAAATCAGCCCCAGCATTTT.

V and J are TRBV24-1 and TRBJ2-1; the match to TRBD2 covers 9 bases. Germline V gene data show CDR1 as KGHDR and CDR2 as SFDVKD. The CDR3 has 17 amino acids. V dropped 3 bases and J dropped 2; count of bases not matched to a gene: 7. The CDR3 nucleotides are TGTGCCACCAGTGATCCCAAGGCGGGAGGGACCTACAATGAGCAGTTCTTC. It translates to CATSDPKAGGTYNEQFF.

V is TRBV20-1 and J is TRBJ2-2; D unresolved. The CDR3 is made up of 15 amino acids. The germline CDR1 and CDR2 sequences are DFQATT and SNEGSKA (reference sequence). V was pared by 6 bases and J by 2 bases, with 16 bases between. In DNA, the CDR3 is TGCAGTGCCGCAGACCCCGGGCGAAACACCGGGGAGCTGTTTTTT. Translated, it gives CSAADPGRNTGELFF.

This clonotype has a count of ten or more. The V call is TRBV28, the J call TRBJ2-1, with 7 positions matching TRBD2. The CDR3 loop spans 16 amino acids. CDR1 is MDHEN, CDR2 SYDVKM, per germline. The V segment lost 9 bases and the J segment 9 bases; nucleotides outside the gene matches: 20. The DNA of the CDR3 is TGTGCCAGGCCTGAGGGGTGGGCGGGAGTAAAGGGTGAGCAGTTCTTC. Its translation is CARPEGWAGVKGEQFF.

V gene TRBV11-3 combines with J gene TRBJ2-2; 11 bases line up with TRBD1. V lost 5 bases to trimming and J lost 4 bases; unmatched junction nucleotides: 3. The CDR3 is 15 residues long. The germline gives CDR1 SGHNT, CDR2 YENEEA. Here the CDR3 reads CASSRGTGGTGELFF. Written as DNA, the CDR3 is TGTGCCAGCAGCCGCGGGACAGGGGGCACCGGGGAGCTGTTTTTT. Based on the CDR3 plus reference TRBV11-3 and TRBJ2-2, the full variable domain is EAGVVQSPRYKIIEKKQPVAFWCNPISGHNTLYWYLQNLGQGPELLIRYENEEAVDDSQLPKDRFSAERLKGVDSTLKIQPAELGDSAVYLCASSRGTGGTGELFFGEGSRLTVL.

The sample holds many counts of this clonotype. This chain connects TRBV9 to TRBJ1-2, with D uncertain. The CDR3 length is 13 residues. The V and J ends lost 0 bases and 2 bases respectively, with 5 bases between them. Per germline, CDR1 SGDLS and CDR2 YYNGEE. CDR3 nucleotide sequence: TGTGCCAGCAGCGTAGGGGGAAACTATGGCTACACCTTC. This sequence encodes CASSVGGNYGYTF.

The chain has TRBV29-1 and TRBJ2-3, with D perhaps TRBD2 (5 bases). The V end lost 7 bases, the J end lost 3 bases, and 11 bases lay between the germline ends. Germline lookup yields CDR1 SQVTM and CDR2 ANQGSEA. The CDR3 is made up of 12 amino acids. CDR3 coding DNA: TGCAGCGGGCGGGCGCGGACAGATACGCAGTATTTT. This translates into CSGRARTDTQYF.

This clonotype was found a few times. It may be a read error: a sequence one base away is much more abundant. V and J are TRBV3-1 and TRBJ1-2; 9 nucleotides agree with TRBD1. The CDR3 runs to 15 residues. Germline V gene lookup returns CDR1 LGHDT and CDR2 YNNKEL (reference sequence). The CDR3 loop is CTSSHPGQGHFGYTF. DNA of the CDR3: TGTACCAGCAGCCACCCGGGACAGGGCCATTTCGGCTACACCTTC.

CDR3 protein: CASSPSEYGTGSYTF. For the CDR3, the DNA is TGTGCCAGCAGTCCCTCGGAGTACGGCACAGGGAGCTACACCTTC. This chain connects TRBV28 to TRBJ1-2, with D possibly being TRBD1 (6 bases). V gave up 5 bases and J gave up 9 bases, with 22 bases separating them. The germline CDR1 and CDR2 sequences are MDHEN and SYDVKM. The CDR3 totals 15 residues.

The genes are TRBV14 and TRBJ2-2, with 9 bases fitting TRBD1. The V and J ends lost 3 bases and 5 bases, in that order; junction bases with no gene match: 10. The V gene's germline CDR1 is SGHDN and CDR2 FVKESK. CDR3 length: 17 residues. For the CDR3, the DNA is TGTGCCAGCAGCCACCCCGGGACAGGGAGCAAGACCGGGGAGCTGTTTTTT. Amino acid sequence: CASSHPGTGSKTGELFF.

V gene TRBV6-2 or TRBV6-3 combines with J gene TRBJ1-6; D unresolved. The CDR3 contains 15 residues. The V gene lost 2 bases and the J gene lost 7 bases, with 12 bases spanning the gap. Germline lookup yields CDR1 MNHEY and CDR2 SVGEGT. CDR3 nucleotide sequence: TGTGCCAGCAGTTACATGGCAGGCGGCAATTCACCCCTCCACTTT. It specifies CASSYMAGGNSPLHF.

This clonotype has ten or more counts. V is TRBV28 and J is TRBJ1-5, with D maybe TRBD1 (5 bases). V dropped 2 bases and J dropped 3 bases, with 14 bases sitting between them. The CDR3 contains 16 residues. Germline V lookup: CDR1 MDHEN, CDR2 SYDVKM. CDR3 region: CASSLPWRQINQPQHF. The CDR3 DNA is TGTGCCAGCAGTTTACCCTGGCGACAGATCAATCAGCCCCAGCATTTT.

This clonotype was seen a handful of times. The chain has TRBV10-3 and TRBJ1-3; D possibly corresponds to TRBD1 (5 bases). Trimming cost V 7 bases and J 3 bases, with 13 bases left between them. This CDR3 is 14 amino acids long. Germline CDR1 is ENHRY and CDR2 is SYGVKD. The CDR3 here is CAIMGRQGGNTIYF. The DNA for the CDR3 is TGTGCCATCATGGGGCGGCAGGGTGGAAACACCATATATTTT.

This clonotype was detected ten times or more. The chain joins TRBV9 to TRBJ1-1; no firm D call. Trimming took off 5 bases at V and 1 base at J, with 9 bases between the two ends. Germline CDR1 SGDLS, CDR2 YYNGEE. There are 13 residues in the CDR3. CDR3 loop: CASSPTQNTEAFF. CDR3 sequence (DNA): TGTGCCAGCAGTCCTACCCAGAACACTGAAGCTTTCTTT.

V usage is TRBV6-1 and J usage is TRBJ2-6; a possible D gene is TRBD1 (6 bases). V gave up 7 bases and J gave up 0 bases, with 16 bases separating them. The CDR3 extends over 17 amino acids. CDR1 and CDR2 from the germline V gene are MNHNS and SASEGT. CDR3 in DNA: TGTGCCAGCATCGGACAGTTAAGATCCTCTGGGGCCAACGTCCTGACTTTC. The encoded protein is CASIGQLRSSGANVLTF.

Turning to this clonotype: A much larger clone lies one base from this, so it may be a read error. This chain links TRBV9 with TRBJ2-1; 12 nucleotides agree with TRBD2. This CDR3 has 16 residues. Germline CDR1 SGDLS, CDR2 YYNGEE. V gave up 4 bases and J gave up 3 bases; unmatched junction bases: 5. CDR3 sequence (DNA): TGTGCCAGCAGCCCCGAGACTAGCGGGAGCTACAATGAGCAGTTCTTC. Encoded protein: CASSPETSGSYNEQFF.

Worth noting for this clonotype: One junction end disagrees with the germline gene, perhaps due to a read error. The chain combines TRBV20-1 with TRBJ2-3; 9 bases are a match to TRBD1. This CDR3 has 14 residues. Per germline, CDR1 DFQATT and CDR2 SNEGSKA (reference sequence). The chain's CDR3 is CSARKQGAPDTRYF. CDR3 bases: TGCAGTGCTAGAAAACAGGGGGCTCCAGATACGCGGTATTTT.